Each of the 15 T cell receptor beta chains below was sequenced from the same sample in a study of cytomegalovirus exposure and HLA in healthy donors. It was with 60 Vbeta and 13 Jbeta primers that the PCR ran. Repertoires were generated with immunoSEQ multiplex PCR, while TCRdb's copy carries only in-frame clones and drops some. This table has just over 150,000 clones, roughly 78% appearing once. Sequences were obtained from PBMCs. The receptors here all came from a middle-aged man in good health and CMV-seropositive.

The chain links TRBV11-2 to TRBJ2-5; no firm D call. This CDR3 is built from 13 residues. CDR1 is SGHAT, CDR2 FQNNGV, per germline. V was trimmed by 2 bases and J by 1 base, leaving 5 bases between them. CDR3 sequence (DNA): TGTGCCAGCAGCTTAAACAGCCAAGAGACCCAGTACTTC. Amino acids: CASSLNSQETQYF.

The chain links TRBV6-4 to TRBJ2-6, with D possibly being TRBD1 (5 bases). The CDR3 has 16 amino acids. The ends were cut back, 0 bases at V and 4 bases at J, with 10 bases in the middle. Germline loops: CDR1 MRHNA, CDR2 SNTAGT. This CDR3 reads CASSDSGGAGANVLTF. In DNA, the CDR3 is TGTGCCAGCAGTGACTCGGGTGGGGCCGGGGCCAACGTCCTGACTTTC.

The CDR3 bases are TGTGCCAGCAGTGATTTTCTGGGGCCAGGGAGGGCTTTCTTT. As protein: CASSDFLGPGRAFF. The chain combines TRBV2 with TRBJ1-1, with D perhaps TRBD1 (5 bases). The CDR3 consists of 14 residues. Trimming pared 3 bases from V and 11 bases from J, leaving 19 bases between. Per germline, CDR1 SNHLY and CDR2 FYNNEI. Full variable domain (rest looked up from reference TRBV2 and TRBJ1-1): EPEVTQTPSHQVTQMGQEVILRCVPISNHLYFYWYRQILGQKVEFLVSFYNNEISEKSEIFDDQFSVERPDGSNFTLKIRSTKLEDSAMYFCASSDFLGPGRAFFGQGTRLTVV.

The chain links TRBV5-4 to TRBJ2-5; a possible D gene is TRBD2 (5 bases). Looked up from germline, CDR1 is SGHNT and CDR2 is YYREEE (reference sequence). The CDR3 is 13 amino acids. Trimming pared 4 bases from V and 4 bases from J, leaving 11 bases between. The CDR3 DNA reads as TGTGCCAGCAGCCTTCCAGGAGGAGAGACCCAGTACTTC. Translation: CASSLPGGETQYF. The full variable domain, in which reference TRBV5-4 and TRBJ2-5 provide the parts outside the CDR3, is ETGVTQSPTHLIKTRGQQVTLRCSSQSGHNTVSWYQQALGQGPQFIFQYYREEENGRGNFPPRFSGLQFPNYSSELNVNALELDDSALYLCASSLPGGETQYFGPGTRLLVL.

This clone was detected once. CDR3 region: CASSLGRGRATNEKLFF. CDR3 bases: TGTGCCAGCAGCTTAGGGAGGGGGCGCGCAACTAATGAAAAACTGTTTTTT. The chain is built from TRBV13 and TRBJ1-4, with 7 bases fitting TRBD1. V was pared by 0 bases and J by 0 bases, with 4 bases of the junction left unmatched. The CDR3 consists of 17 residues. The germline V gene has CDR1 PRHDT and CDR2 FYEKMQ (reference sequence).

This chain connects TRBV7-2 to TRBJ2-2; TRBD2 agrees at 16 bases. The CDR3 has 19 residues. The V and J ends lost 1 base and 9 bases, in that order; junction bases with no gene match: 11. Germline-derived CDR1 and CDR2 are SGHTA and FQGNSA. CDR3 DNA: TGTGCCAGCAGCTTAGAACCGGGACTAGCGGGGGGGCCGTTGAGGGAGCTGTTTTTT. Translation: CASSLEPGLAGGPLRELFF.

The chain combines TRBV6-6 with TRBJ1-5; D gene unclear. V lost 6 bases to trimming and J lost 2 bases, with 11 bases between them. The CDR3 has 14 amino acids. Germline loops: CDR1 MNHNY, CDR2 SVGAGI (reference sequence). Written as DNA, the CDR3 is TGTGCCAGCAGGTACCTAGAGGGCAATCAGCCCCAGCATTTT. This gives the protein CASRYLEGNQPQHF.

J is TRBJ1-1 and V is TRBV7-8, with 7 bases fitting TRBD1. Germline V gene data show CDR1 as SGHVS and CDR2 as FQNEAQ. The CDR3 loop spans 16 amino acids. J was trimmed by 4 bases and V by 5 bases; bases with no gene match: 13. This chain's CDR3 is CASSPGSQGVLTEAFF. The CDR3 bases are TGTGCCAGCAGCCCGGGTAGCCAGGGGGTCCTCACTGAAGCTTTCTTT.

This chain joins TRBV6-1 and TRBJ2-1; D remains unclear. The V end lost 6 bases, the J end lost 9 bases, and 18 bases lay between the germline ends. Germline values: CDR1 MNHNS, CDR2 SASEGT. The CDR3 is made up of 14 amino acids. The CDR3 here is CASSPPNSEAEQFF. In DNA, the CDR3 is TGTGCCAGCAGCCCGCCCAATTCAGAGGCTGAGCAGTTCTTC.

CDR3 sequence: CASSPDGGWRDEQYF. The CDR3 DNA sequence: TGTGCCAGCAGCCCGGACGGAGGTTGGCGTGACGAGCAGTACTTC. The chain carries TRBV7-9 and TRBJ2-5; D perhaps matches TRBD2 (5 bases). The DNA end lines up better with TRBJ2-7; the J call may be wrong. The CDR3 covers 15 residues. The germline V gene has CDR1 SEHNR and CDR2 FQNEAQ (reference sequence).

The chain recombines TRBV11-2 with TRBJ1-3, with D maybe TRBD1 (6 bases). Germline CDR1 SGHAT, CDR2 FQNNGV. The CDR3 is 16 amino acids. V was cut by 4 bases and J by 0 bases, with 13 bases left in between. In nucleotides, the CDR3 is TGTGCCAGCAGCTCCCAGGGGCGACCCTCTGGAAACACCATATATTTT. This translates into CASSSQGRPSGNTIYF.

This clone came up a few times. DNA of the CDR3: TGTGCCAGCTCACCAGTCAGGGCCACGGCGGACACCATATATTTT. Protein product: CASSPVRATADTIYF. This chain links TRBV18 with TRBJ1-3; possibly TRBD1 for D (5 bases). Between the trimmed V and J ends, which lost 2 bases and 8 bases, there was a span of 16 bases. The CDR3 has 15 amino acids. From germline, CDR1 is KGHSH and CDR2 LQKENI.

This chain uses TRBV7-9 with TRBJ1-2; 7 bases line up with TRBD1. This CDR3 spans 15 amino acids. Trimming at V came to 5 bases and at J to 6 bases, leaving 12 bases not matched to a gene. Looked up from germline, CDR1 is SEHNR and CDR2 is FQNEAQ (reference sequence). Written as DNA, the CDR3 is TGTGCCAGCAGCGCTACCTCGGACAGGTTGCATGGCTACACCTTC. Translating it yields CASSATSDRLHGYTF.

The genes are TRBV6-6 and TRBJ1-5; 7 bases are shared with TRBD1. Germline lookup yields CDR1 MNHNY and CDR2 SVGAGI (reference sequence). Trimming at V came to 6 bases and at J to 11 bases, leaving 4 bases not matched to a gene. The CDR3 is made up of 11 amino acids. CDR3 in amino acids: CASSNRGTQHF. For the CDR3, the DNA is TGTGCCAGCAGCAACAGGGGAACCCAGCATTTT.

This chain connects TRBV5-8 to TRBJ1-6; 7 nucleotides line up with TRBD1. The germline V gene has CDR1 SGHTS and CDR2 YDEGEE. After removal of 7 bases from V and 14 bases from J, the junction contained 12 bases not matched to a gene. This CDR3 is built from 13 residues. DNA for the CDR3: TGTGCCAGCCCTAGACAGGGTAAAGCTTCCCTCCACTTT. This codes for CASPRQGKASLHF. The variable domain in full, with the rest retrieved from reference TRBV5-8 and TRBJ1-6, is EAGVTQSPTHLIKTRGQQATLRCSPISGHTSVYWYQQALGLGLQFLLWYDEGEERNRGNFPPRFSGRQFPNYSSELNVNALELEDSALYLCASPRQGKASLHFGNGTRLTVT.